This TCR beta chain was recorded in a study of CD8 T cells in ankylosing spondylitis. This clonotype showed up many times. One entry per CDR3 protein results from TCRdb running MiXCR on the 5' RACE reads. The sample carries 150,000 to 200,000 distinct CDR3 sequences, 10% to 15% recorded once. The CDR3 consists of 14 residues. Germline lookup yields CDR1 DFQATT and CDR2 SNEGSKA (reference sequence). The ends were cut back, 3 bases at V and 4 bases at J, with 15 bases in the middle. This sequence originates from a female donor with ankylosing spondylitis or in good health (not recorded which). The rearrangement joins TRBV20-1 to TRBJ1-2; the D gene is possibly TRBD1 (5 bases). The specimen was blood, either unsorted or a sorted T cell fraction (not recorded which). The CDR3 loop is CSARDPGHVYGYTF. CDR3 nucleotides: TGCAGTGCTAGGGATCCAGGGCATGTCTATGGCTACACCTTC.